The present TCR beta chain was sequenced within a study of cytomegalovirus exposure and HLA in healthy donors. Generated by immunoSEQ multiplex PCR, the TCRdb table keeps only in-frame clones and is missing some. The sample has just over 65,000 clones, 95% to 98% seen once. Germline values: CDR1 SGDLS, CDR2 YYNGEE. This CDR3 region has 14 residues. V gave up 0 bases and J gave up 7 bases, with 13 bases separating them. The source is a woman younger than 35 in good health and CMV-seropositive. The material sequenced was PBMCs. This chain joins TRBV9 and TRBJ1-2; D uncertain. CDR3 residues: CASSVALRGSGYTF. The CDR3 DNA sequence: TGTGCCAGCAGCGTAGCGCTTAGAGGTAGTGGCTACACCTTC.